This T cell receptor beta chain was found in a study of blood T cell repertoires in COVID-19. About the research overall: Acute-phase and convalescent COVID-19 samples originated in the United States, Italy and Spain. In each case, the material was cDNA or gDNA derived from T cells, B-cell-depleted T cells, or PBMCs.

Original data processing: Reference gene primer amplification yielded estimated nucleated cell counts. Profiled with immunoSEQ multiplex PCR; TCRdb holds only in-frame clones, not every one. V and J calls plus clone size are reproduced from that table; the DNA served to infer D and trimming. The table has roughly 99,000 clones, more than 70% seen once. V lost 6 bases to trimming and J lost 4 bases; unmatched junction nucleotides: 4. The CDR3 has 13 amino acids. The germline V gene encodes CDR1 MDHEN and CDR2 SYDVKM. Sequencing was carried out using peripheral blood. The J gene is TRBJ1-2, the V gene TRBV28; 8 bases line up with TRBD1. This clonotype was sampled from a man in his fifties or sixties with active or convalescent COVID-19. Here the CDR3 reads CASSRQGIYGYTF. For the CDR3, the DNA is TGTGCCAGCAGCCGACAGGGGATCTATGGCTACACCTTC.